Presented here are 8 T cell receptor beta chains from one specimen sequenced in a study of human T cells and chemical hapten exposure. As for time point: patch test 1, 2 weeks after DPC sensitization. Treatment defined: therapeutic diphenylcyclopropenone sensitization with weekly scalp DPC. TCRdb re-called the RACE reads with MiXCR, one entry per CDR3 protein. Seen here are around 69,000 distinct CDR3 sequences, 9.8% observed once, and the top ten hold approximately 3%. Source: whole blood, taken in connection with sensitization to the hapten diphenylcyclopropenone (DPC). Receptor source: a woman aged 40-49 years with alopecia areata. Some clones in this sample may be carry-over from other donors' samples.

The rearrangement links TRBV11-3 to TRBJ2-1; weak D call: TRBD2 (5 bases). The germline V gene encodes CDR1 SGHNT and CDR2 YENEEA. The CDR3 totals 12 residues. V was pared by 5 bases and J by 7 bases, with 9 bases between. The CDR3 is CASSAGGNEQFF. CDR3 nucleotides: TGTGCCAGCAGCGCTGGAGGAAATGAGCAGTTCTTC.

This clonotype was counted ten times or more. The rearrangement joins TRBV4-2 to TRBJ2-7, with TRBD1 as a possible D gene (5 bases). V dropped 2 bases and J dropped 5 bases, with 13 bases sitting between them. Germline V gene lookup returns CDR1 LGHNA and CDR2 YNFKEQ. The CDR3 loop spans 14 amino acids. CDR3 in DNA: TGTGCCAGCAGCCAATGGGGCCAGGAGAACGAGCAGTACTTC. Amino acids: CASSQWGQENEQYF.

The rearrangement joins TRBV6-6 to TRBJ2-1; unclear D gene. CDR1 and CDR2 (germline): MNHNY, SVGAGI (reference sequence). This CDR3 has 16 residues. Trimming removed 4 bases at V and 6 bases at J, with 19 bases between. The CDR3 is CASSFYLPSLGNEQFF. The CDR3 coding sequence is TGTGCCAGCAGTTTCTATCTACCTTCACTCGGCAATGAGCAGTTCTTC.

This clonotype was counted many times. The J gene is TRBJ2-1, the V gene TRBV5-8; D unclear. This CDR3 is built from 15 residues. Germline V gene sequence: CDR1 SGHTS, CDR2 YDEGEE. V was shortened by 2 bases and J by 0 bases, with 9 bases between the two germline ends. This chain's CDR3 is CASSLHVSSYNEQFF. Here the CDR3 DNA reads TGTGCCAGCAGCTTACACGTGAGCTCCTACAATGAGCAGTTCTTC.

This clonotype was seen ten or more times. The CDR3 here is CASTGNNEQFF. In DNA, the CDR3 is TGTGCCAGCACAGGGAACAATGAGCAGTTCTTC. The chain joins TRBV2 to TRBJ2-1; D possibly corresponds to TRBD1 (5 bases). V was shortened by 7 bases and J by 5 bases, with 6 bases between the two germline ends. CDR1 and CDR2 from the germline V gene are SNHLY and FYNNEI. This CDR3 region has 11 residues. Based on the CDR3 plus reference TRBV2 and TRBJ2-1, the full variable domain is EPEVTQTPSHQVTQMGQEVILRCVPISNHLYFYWYRQILGQKVEFLVSFYNNEISEKSEIFDDQFSVERPDGSNFTLKIRSTKLEDSAMYFCASTGNNEQFFGPGTRLTVL.

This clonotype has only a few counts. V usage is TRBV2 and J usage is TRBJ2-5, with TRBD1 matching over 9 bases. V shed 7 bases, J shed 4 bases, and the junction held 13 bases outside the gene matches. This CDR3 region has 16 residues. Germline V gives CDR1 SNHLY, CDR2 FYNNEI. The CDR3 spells CASISRDREGGETQYF. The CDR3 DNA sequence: TGTGCCAGCATCTCCCGGGACAGGGAGGGAGGAGAGACCCAGTACTTC.

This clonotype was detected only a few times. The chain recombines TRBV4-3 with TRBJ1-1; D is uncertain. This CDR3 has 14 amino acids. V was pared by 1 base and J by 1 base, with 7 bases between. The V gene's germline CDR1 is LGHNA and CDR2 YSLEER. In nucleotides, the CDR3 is TGCGCCAGCAGCCAAGGGCACAGGAACACTGAAGCTTTCTTT. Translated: CASSQGHRNTEAFF.

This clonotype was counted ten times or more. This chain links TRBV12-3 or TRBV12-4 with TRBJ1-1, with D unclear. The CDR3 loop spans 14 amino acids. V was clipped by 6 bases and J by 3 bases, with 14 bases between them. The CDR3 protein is CASSPRHPYTEAFF. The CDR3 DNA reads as TGTGCCAGCAGCCCTAGACACCCTTACACTGAAGCTTTCTTT.